This T cell receptor beta chain comes out of a study of blood T cells in healthy people across ages. Sample-barcoded 5' priming and a J-beta primer mix drove a second PCR of about 6 to 11 cycles. Sequencing recovered at least 3 million CDR3-containing paired-end reads from each sample. TCRdb reprocessed the 5' RACE reads via MiXCR and lists one record per CDR3 protein. The sample records 710,000 or so distinct CDR3 sequences, roughly 32% being singletons. The CDR3 runs 15 residues. Germline CDR1 MNHNS, CDR2 SASEGT. The table lists this clonotype with a count of one. The source is a woman of 80 years or more in good health. Sequenced input: blood. The chain recombines TRBV6-1 with TRBJ2-4; 10 bases agree with TRBD2. The closer fit of TRBJ2-5 to the DNA end suggests the J call may be wrong. The CDR3 loop is CASSEGPSGGETQYF. The CDR3 nucleotides are TGTGCCAGCAGTGAAGGCCCTAGCGGGGGAGAGACCCAGTACTTC.